This T cell receptor beta chain was retrieved from a study of CXCR3-negative and CXCR3-positive naive CD8 T cells. CDR3 size: 16 residues. Germline assignment: CDR1 SGHDT and CDR2 YYEEEE. A note on this clonotype: Its target is unknown.

General study results and limits: Naive subsets displayed similar surface CD5, and TCR strength was inferred from TRB CDR3 properties. Hydrophobicity was higher for TRB CDR3s found in CXCR3-positive naive cells than in CXCR3-negative naive cells. Comparably high diversity marked both naive subsets, whereas memory CD8+ cells had much lower diversity.

Investigators sorted each CD8+ T cell subset in triplicate, taking around 330,000 cells each time. The study made its TRB cDNA libraries by 5' RACE, adding UMI labels. One entry per CDR3 protein, without DNA, is what TCRdb gives after re-calling the 5' RACE reads. Here the sample table reports 46,000 or so distinct CDR3 sequences. Input material: naive CXCR3- CD8+ T cells from blood. Subset in this sample: CD45RO-CCR7+CD27+CD95- naive CD8+ T cells lacking CXCR3 (TNR3-). The TCR was taken from a human donor in good health. Some clones in this sample may be carry-over from other donors' samples. This chain connects TRBV5-6 to TRBJ1-5; TCRdb proposes TRBD1, but this gene call is untestable without DNA. CDR3 sequence: CASSGPGSFSNQPQHF.